Following are 14 T cell receptor beta chains from one sample sequenced in a study of Graves' ophthalmopathy and Graves' hyperthyroidism. TCR beta CDR3 regions were amplified from RNA transcripts. An initial RT-PCR round employing HTBI primers preceded a second-round multiplex PCR. TCRdb re-analysed the multiplex PCR reads in MiXCR, keeping a single row per CDR3 protein. The table lists 680,000 or so distinct CDR3 sequences, about a fifth of them singletons, with roughly 6.9% in the top ten. The material sequenced was peripheral blood. These receptors all come from a woman in her late teens or twenties with stable Graves' hyperthyroidism. Some clones in this sample may be carry-over from other donors' samples.

This clonotype was recorded many times. The J gene is TRBJ1-5, the V gene TRBV6-5; D uncertain. Trimming pared 0 bases from V and 1 base from J, leaving 7 bases between. In germline, CDR1 is MNHEY, CDR2 SVGAGI. The CDR3 consists of 15 residues. CDR3 residues: CASSYSRESNQPQHF. The CDR3 nucleotides read TGTGCCAGCAGTTACTCGAGGGAGAGCAATCAGCCCCAGCATTTT.

This clonotype has only a few counts. The J gene is TRBJ1-2, the V gene TRBV20-1; TRBD1 might be the D (5 bases). The V end was cut by 0 bases, the J end by 4 bases, with 15 bases between. Germline lookup yields CDR1 DFQATT and CDR2 SNEGSKA (reference sequence). There are 15 residues in the CDR3. The CDR3 DNA sequence: TGCAGTGCTAGAGATACGGGGGGTATCTTCTATGGCTACACCTTC. It yields the protein CSARDTGGIFYGYTF.

This clonotype was recorded many times. V is TRBV6-2 or TRBV6-3 and J is TRBJ2-7, with 13 bases lining up with TRBD2. The CDR3 covers 15 residues. Germline-derived CDR1 and CDR2 are MNHEY and SVGEGT. The trim removed 7 bases at V and 0 bases at J, leaving 3 bases unmatched. The CDR3 loop is CASTRLAGGSYEQYF. As DNA, the CDR3 is TGTGCCAGCACCAGACTAGCGGGGGGCTCCTACGAGCAGTACTTC.

This clonotype was counted at least ten times. The chain uses TRBV20-1 and TRBJ2-7, with D perhaps matching TRBD1 (8 bases). With 0 bases removed from V and 3 bases from J, the gap between germline ends came to 15 bases. The CDR3 consists of 15 residues. In germline, CDR1 is DFQATT, CDR2 SNEGSKA (reference sequence). The CDR3 region is CSARDQTGDYYEQYF. The CDR3 bases are TGCAGTGCTAGAGATCAGACAGGGGACTACTACGAGCAGTACTTC.

This chain uses TRBV24-1 with TRBJ2-2; 9 bases match TRBD1. V gave up 0 bases and J gave up 7 bases; unmatched junction bases: 8. Germline assignment: CDR1 KGHDR and CDR2 SFDVKD. The CDR3 is 17 amino acids. The CDR3 nucleotides are TGTGCCACCAGTGATTTGAGACAGGGGGTTTCGGTCGGGGAGCTGTTTTTT. Translating gives CATSDLRQGVSVGELFF.

A few counts support this clonotype. The chain links TRBV27 to TRBJ1-1; D possibly corresponds to TRBD1 (6 bases). The V and J ends lost 3 bases and 2 bases respectively, with 19 bases between them. The CDR3 length is 17 residues. The germline V gene encodes CDR1 MNHEY and CDR2 SMNVEV (reference sequence). As DNA, the CDR3 is TGTGCCAGCAGTTTCCAATCTTTCACAGGGTCTAACACTGAAGCTTTCTTT. Translated: CASSFQSFTGSNTEAFF.

Ten or more counts support this clonotype. The chain has TRBV12-3 or TRBV12-4 and TRBJ1-6; 9 bases are shared with TRBD1. CDR3 length: 16 amino acids. V lost 7 bases and J lost 13; bases outside the gene matches: 17. In nucleotides, the CDR3 is TGTGCCAGCAAAACCCGGGGGGGGGACAGGGCTTCTCCCCTCCACTTT. Translation gives CASKTRGGDRASPLHF.

This clonotype was counted at least ten times. One end of the junction varies from germline; a read error may be responsible. The chain employs TRBV28 and TRBJ2-7; TRBD1 is a possible D gene (6 bases). The germline V gene encodes CDR1 MDHEN and CDR2 SYDVKM. The length of the CDR3 is 15 residues. This chain's CDR3 is CASSLSAGATYGQYF. The CDR3 DNA reads TGTGCCAGCAGTTTATCGGCAGGGGCTACCTACGGGCAGTACTTC.

This clonotype appeared many times. V gene TRBV4-1 combines with J gene TRBJ2-6; 12 positions match TRBD2. The junction had 7 bases not matched to a gene; V was cut back by 1 base and J by 0 bases. Germline CDR1 and CDR2: MGHRA and YSYEKL. This CDR3 has 20 amino acids. CDR3 bases: TGCGCCAGCAGCCAAGTTAGGACTAGCGGGACCAACTCTGGGGCCAACGTCCTGACTTTC. Protein product: CASSQVRTSGTNSGANVLTF.

This clonotype was seen ten or more times. V is TRBV6-5 and J is TRBJ2-5; the match to TRBD1 covers 7 bases. The germline V gene has CDR1 MNHEY and CDR2 SVGAGI. The CDR3 has 13 amino acids. V was pared by 4 bases and J by 8 bases, with 7 bases of the junction left unmatched. Written as DNA, the CDR3 is TGTGCCAGCAGTTCCCGGGACAGTGGTACCCAGTACTTC. Residues: CASSSRDSGTQYF.

This clonotype occurred many times. The J gene is TRBJ2-7, the V gene TRBV5-5, with TRBD1 matching 7 bases. This CDR3 contains 15 residues. With V trimmed by 0 bases and J by 0 bases, 3 bases remained unmatched. Germline lookup yields CDR1 SGHKS and CDR2 YYEKEE (reference sequence). CDR3 nucleotide sequence: TGTGCCAGCAGCTTGGGACAGGGAAGCTCCTACGAGCAGTACTTC. Its protein is CASSLGQGSSYEQYF. Supplemented by reference TRBV5-5 and TRBJ2-7, the full variable domain reads DAGVTQSPTHLIKTRGQQVTLRCSPISGHKSVSWYQQVLGQGPQFIFQYYEKEERGRGNFPDRFSARQFPNYSSELNVNALLLGDSALYLCASSLGQGSSYEQYFGPGTRLTVT.

This clonotype occurred many times. This sequence joins TRBV2 and TRBJ2-5; D may be TRBD1 or TRBD2 (5 bases each). The V end was cut by 7 bases, the J end by 5 bases, with 17 bases between. Germline loops: CDR1 SNHLY, CDR2 FYNNEI. The CDR3 has 14 residues. Here the CDR3 reads CASNLGTPLETQYF. CDR3 DNA sequence: TGTGCCAGCAATCTCGGGACCCCGTTGGAGACCCAGTACTTC.

In its sample, this clonotype was seen many times. This chain joins TRBV28 and TRBJ1-1; TRBD1 matches 8 bases. J gave up 5 bases and V 7 bases, and 9 bases lay outside the gene matches. The germline V gene encodes CDR1 MDHEN and CDR2 SYDVKM. The CDR3 totals 14 residues. The CDR3 sequence: CASTSQGARTEAFF. DNA of the CDR3: TGTGCCAGCACCTCCCAGGGGGCGCGAACTGAAGCTTTCTTT.

CDR3 nucleotides: TGTGCCAGCTCACCAGAGTCTCCGCATGGCTACACCTTC. Protein: CASSPESPHGYTF. This chain connects TRBV18 to TRBJ1-2; D is uncertain. The CDR3 spans 13 residues. CDR1 is KGHSH and CDR2 is LQKENI in the germline V gene. V was trimmed by 2 bases and J by 6 bases, leaving 10 bases between them.